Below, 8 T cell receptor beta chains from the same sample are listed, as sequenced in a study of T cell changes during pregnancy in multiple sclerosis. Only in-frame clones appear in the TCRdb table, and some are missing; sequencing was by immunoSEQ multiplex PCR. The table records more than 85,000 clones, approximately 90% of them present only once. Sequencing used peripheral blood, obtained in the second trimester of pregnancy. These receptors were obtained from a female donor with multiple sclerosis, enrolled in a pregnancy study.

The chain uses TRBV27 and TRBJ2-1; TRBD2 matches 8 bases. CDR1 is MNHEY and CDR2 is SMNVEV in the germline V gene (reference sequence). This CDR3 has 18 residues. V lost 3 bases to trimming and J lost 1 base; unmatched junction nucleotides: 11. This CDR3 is CASSFGQGGGRSYNEQFF. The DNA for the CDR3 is TGTGCCAGCAGTTTCGGGCAGGGTGGCGGGAGGTCCTACAATGAGCAGTTCTTC.

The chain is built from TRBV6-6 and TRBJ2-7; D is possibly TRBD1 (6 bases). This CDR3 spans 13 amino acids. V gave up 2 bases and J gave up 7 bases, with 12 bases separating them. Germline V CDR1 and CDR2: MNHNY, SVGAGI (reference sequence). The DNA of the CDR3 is TGTGCCAGCAGTTACACCACAGGGTATGAGCAGTACTTC. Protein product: CASSYTTGYEQYF.

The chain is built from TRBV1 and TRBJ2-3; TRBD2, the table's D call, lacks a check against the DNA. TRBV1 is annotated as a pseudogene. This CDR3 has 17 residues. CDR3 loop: CTSSQDGSGGITDTQYF. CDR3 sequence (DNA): TGCACCAGCAGCCAAGACGGTAGCGGGGGTATCACAGATACGCAGTATTTT.

The DNA for the CDR3 is TGTGCCAGCAGCTTGGAGGGGTTCCCTGAAGCTTTCTTT. Encoded protein: CASSLEGFPEAFF. This rearrangement joins TRBV7-9 to TRBJ1-1; D possibly corresponds to TRBD1 (5 bases). This CDR3 has 13 amino acids. Trimming left V 3 bases short and J 6 bases short, with 11 bases between. Germline V CDR1 and CDR2: SEHNR, FQNEAQ (reference sequence).

The CDR3 nucleotides read TGCAGCGTTGTAGGGTTTACAGGGGATCGAGCGGGAGGGAAAGGGCCCTACAATGAGCAGTTCTTC. Translated, it gives CSVVGFTGDRAGGKGPYNEQFF. The chain employs TRBV29-1 and TRBJ2-1; the match to TRBD2 covers 10 bases. V dropped 4 bases and J dropped 2; count of bases not matched to a gene: 26. Germline V gene data show CDR1 as SQVTM and CDR2 as ANQGSEA. There are 22 residues in the CDR3.

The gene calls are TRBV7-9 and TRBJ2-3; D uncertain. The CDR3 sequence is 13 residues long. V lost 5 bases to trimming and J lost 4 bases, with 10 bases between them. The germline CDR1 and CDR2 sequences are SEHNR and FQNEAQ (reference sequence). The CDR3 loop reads CASSPLSADTQYF. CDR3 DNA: TGTGCCAGCAGCCCCCTTTCTGCAGATACGCAGTATTTT.

The CDR3 reads CASSLDRKNTGELFF. CDR3 DNA: TGTGCCAGCTCCCTGGACAGGAAGAACACCGGGGAGCTGTTTTTT. The chain joins TRBV18 to TRBJ2-2; 7 positions match TRBD1. With 6 bases clipped from V and 1 base from J, the junction kept 5 bases outside the gene matches. The CDR3 has 15 residues. Germline lookup yields CDR1 KGHSH and CDR2 LQKENI.

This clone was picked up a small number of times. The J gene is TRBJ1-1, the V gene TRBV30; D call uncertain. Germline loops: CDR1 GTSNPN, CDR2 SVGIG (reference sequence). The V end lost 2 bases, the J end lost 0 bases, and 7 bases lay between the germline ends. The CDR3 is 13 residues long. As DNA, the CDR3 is TGTGCCTGGAGTCCCCACATGAACACTGAAGCTTTCTTT. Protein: CAWSPHMNTEAFF.